The 27 T cell receptor beta chains given below trace back to one sample, sequenced in a study of cytomegalovirus exposure and HLA in healthy donors. Produced via immunoSEQ multiplex PCR; TCRdb's table is partial and in-frame only. Among tens of thousands of clones, 84% were seen once, and the ten largest hold around 10%. Specimen: PBMCs. The origin of the receptors is a woman aged 18-29 years in good health and CMV-seropositive.

This clone showed up just a few times. V and J are TRBV6-5 and TRBJ2-7; tentative D call: TRBD1 (5 bases). The V end lost 6 bases, the J end lost 4 bases, and 10 bases lay between the germline ends. This CDR3 has 12 amino acids. Germline V gene data show CDR1 as MNHEY and CDR2 as SVGAGI. The chain's CDR3 is CASSFDSYEQYF. Here the CDR3 DNA reads TGTGCCAGCAGCTTCGACAGTTACGAGCAGTACTTC.

The chain combines TRBV5-6 with TRBJ2-1, with TRBD1 identical over 8 bases. J lost 2 bases, V lost 3 bases, and 4 bases had no gene match. The CDR3 sequence is 15 residues long. CDR1 is SGHDT and CDR2 is YYEEEE in the germline V gene. The CDR3 DNA reads TGTGCCAGCAGCTCCGGGACAGGACCCTACAATGAGCAGTTCTTC. Translation gives CASSSGTGPYNEQFF.

The chain employs TRBV4-1 and TRBJ2-3, with a weak D call TRBD1 (6 bases). This CDR3 is built from 14 residues. Germline V gene lookup returns CDR1 MGHRA and CDR2 YSYEKL. V shed 1 base and J shed 2 bases, with 7 bases lying between them. The CDR3 region has the DNA TGCGCCAGCAGCCAAGGGGGGCTCACAGATACGCAGTATTTT. It translates to CASSQGGLTDTQYF.

The gene calls are TRBV9 and TRBJ2-3, with 7 bases aligning to TRBD2. CDR1 and CDR2 from the germline V gene are SGDLS and YYNGEE. The CDR3 has 17 amino acids. V lost 3 bases, J lost 2 bases, and 12 bases stayed unmatched. The DNA for the CDR3 is TGTGCCAGCAGCGCCGCAGGCAGCGGGGAAAACACAGATACGCAGTATTTT. Residues: CASSAAGSGENTDTQYF.

J is TRBJ2-6 and V is TRBV28; D is ambiguous. The V end was cut by 5 bases, the J end by 3 bases, with 20 bases between. Germline CDR1 is MDHEN and CDR2 is SYDVKM. The length of the CDR3 is 18 residues. This CDR3 reads CASSRPVAAQGGANVLTF. The CDR3, as DNA: TGTGCCAGCAGTCGCCCTGTCGCGGCCCAAGGTGGGGCCAACGTCCTGACTTTC.

This clone occurred a few times. The V gene is TRBV28, the J gene TRBJ1-1; D gene uncertain. This CDR3 is built from 14 residues. Trimming took 0 bases from V and 1 from J, leaving 6 bases between them. In germline, CDR1 is MDHEN, CDR2 SYDVKM. CDR3 coding DNA: TGTGCCAGCAGTTTATGGTCCAAGAACACTGAAGCTTTCTTT. Translation: CASSLWSKNTEAFF.

The rearrangement uses TRBV6-5 and TRBJ2-5, with D perhaps TRBD1 (6 bases). The closer fit of TRBJ2-7 to the DNA end suggests the J call may be wrong. There are 11 residues in the CDR3. The germline CDR1 and CDR2 sequences are MNHEY and SVGAGI. The CDR3 DNA sequence: TGTGCCAGCCGCCAGGGGCACGAGCAGTACTTC. Its protein product is CASRQGHEQYF.

This clone was recorded only once. The chain carries TRBV29-1 and TRBJ1-1, with 8 bases lining up with TRBD1. V was pared by 7 bases and J by 5 bases, with 6 bases of the junction left unmatched. This CDR3 comprises 12 residues. Germline lookup yields CDR1 SQVTM and CDR2 ANQGSEA. CDR3 loop: CSADRGRTEAFF. In DNA form, the CDR3 reads TGCAGCGCCGACAGGGGTCGGACTGAAGCTTTCTTT.

This clone was observed many times. V is TRBV6-1 and J is TRBJ2-7; TRBD1 aligns across 10 bases. Germline lookup yields CDR1 MNHNS and CDR2 SASEGT. Losses at the gene ends were 1 base for V and 4 bases for J; bases not matched to a gene: 10. The CDR3 runs 17 residues. The CDR3: CASSEVKTGTGEYEQYF. Written as DNA, the CDR3 is TGTGCCAGCAGTGAAGTCAAAACCGGGACAGGGGAATACGAGCAGTACTTC.

This clone came up once. This rearrangement joins TRBV10-3 to TRBJ2-2; 11 bases fit TRBD1. V shed 6 bases, J shed 2 bases, and the junction held 8 bases outside the gene matches. The germline V gene has CDR1 ENHRY and CDR2 SYGVKD. The CDR3 sequence is 17 residues long. CDR3 protein: CAIRTLGQGDNTGELFF. In DNA, the CDR3 is TGTGCCATCAGGACCCTGGGACAGGGGGATAACACCGGGGAGCTGTTTTTT.

The chain carries TRBV4-3 and TRBJ1-1; D call uncertain. The CDR3 spans 15 residues. With 0 bases removed from V and 1 base from J, the gap between germline ends came to 9 bases. Germline V CDR1 and CDR2: LGHNA, YSLEER. CDR3: CASSQEKAGNTEAFF. Here the CDR3 DNA reads TGCGCCAGCAGCCAAGAGAAGGCGGGGAACACTGAAGCTTTCTTT.

V and J are TRBV5-1 and TRBJ1-1; the D is unclear. Trimming shortened V by 0 bases and J by 4 bases, and 7 bases separated the two germline ends. This CDR3 has 13 amino acids. CDR1 and CDR2 (germline): SGHRS, YFSETQ. The CDR3 spells CASSLVGVTEAFF. DNA for the CDR3: TGCGCCAGCAGCTTGGTCGGAGTCACTGAAGCTTTCTTT.

The chain combines TRBV18 with TRBJ2-5, with D possibly TRBD1 on 7 matching bases. Trimming left V 6 bases short and J 2 bases short, with 19 bases between. The CDR3 extends over 16 amino acids. Per the germline V gene, CDR1 is KGHSH and CDR2 is LQKENI. Here the CDR3 DNA reads TGTGCCAGCTCTCCGCGGGACAGCAGGGGGCAAGAGACCCAGTACTTC. This codes for CASSPRDSRGQETQYF.

The chain couples TRBV5-1 to TRBJ2-2; maybe TRBD1 (5 bases). The V gene's germline CDR1 is SGHRS and CDR2 YFSETQ. V gave up 4 bases and J gave up 1 base, with 11 bases separating them. The CDR3 spans 15 residues. The CDR3 DNA reads TGCGCCAGCAGCCTCCAAACAGGGAACACCGGGGAGCTGTTTTTT. The encoded protein is CASSLQTGNTGELFF.

As DNA, the CDR3 is TGTGCCAGCAGTTTCGGAGGAAACTATGGCTACACCTTC. The encoded protein is CASSFGGNYGYTF. The chain uses TRBV27 and TRBJ1-2; D gene uncertain. Germline V gene data show CDR1 as MNHEY and CDR2 as SMNVEV (reference sequence). The V end lost 3 bases, the J end lost 2 bases, and 7 bases lay between the germline ends. The CDR3 runs to 13 residues.

The genes are TRBV19 and TRBJ2-1, with D tentatively TRBD1 (5 bases). CDR3 length: 14 amino acids. CDR1 and CDR2 (germline): LNHDA, SQIVND (reference sequence). Between the trimmed V and J ends, which lost 6 bases and 3 bases, there was a span of 12 bases. CDR3 protein: CASSTRDSYNEQFF. DNA for the CDR3: TGTGCCAGTAGCACAAGAGACAGCTACAATGAGCAGTTCTTC.

The chain is built from TRBV28 and TRBJ2-1; D perhaps matches TRBD1 (5 bases). Germline CDR1 is MDHEN and CDR2 is SYDVKM. The CDR3 length is 13 residues. The V gene lost 3 bases and the J gene lost 7 bases, with 10 bases spanning the gap. The CDR3 region is CASSLFGANEQFF. CDR3 nucleotides: TGTGCCAGCAGTTTGTTTGGGGCAAATGAGCAGTTCTTC.

This clone came up a few times. Written as DNA, the CDR3 is TGTGCCACACAGGGAGCCGGCTACACCTTC. Translating it yields CATQGAGYTF. The chain combines TRBV6-5 with TRBJ1-2; D may be TRBD1 (6 bases). The CDR3 sequence is 10 residues long. Trimming removed 10 bases at V and 8 bases at J, with 11 bases between. Germline lookup yields CDR1 MNHEY and CDR2 SVGAGI.

This clone was detected only once. V usage is TRBV27 and J usage is TRBJ2-3, with TRBD2 as a possible D gene (6 bases). This CDR3 comprises 15 residues. The V gene lost 8 bases and the J gene lost 3 bases, with 18 bases spanning the gap. Looked up from germline, CDR1 is MNHEY and CDR2 is SMNVEV (reference sequence). The chain's CDR3 is CASAHGGIPTDTQYF. The CDR3 DNA follows: TGTGCCAGCGCGCATGGGGGGATACCTACAGATACGCAGTATTTT.

V usage is TRBV28 and J usage is TRBJ2-7; D is possibly TRBD2 (5 bases). CDR1 and CDR2 (germline): MDHEN, SYDVKM. V dropped 8 bases and J dropped 7 bases, with 9 bases sitting between them. The CDR3 runs 10 residues. The CDR3 protein is CASRGLEQYF. CDR3 nucleotide sequence: TGTGCCAGCCGGGGATTAGAGCAGTACTTC.

The chain uses TRBV5-6 and TRBJ2-3; TRBD2 aligns across 10 bases. J gave up 4 bases and V 1 base, and 3 bases lay outside the gene matches. Germline V gene sequence: CDR1 SGHDT, CDR2 YYEEEE. The CDR3 is 15 residues long. The CDR3 region is CASSLRTSGADTQYF. The DNA for the CDR3 is TGTGCCAGCAGCTTGAGGACTAGCGGAGCAGATACGCAGTATTTT.

The rearrangement links TRBV6-6 to TRBJ2-3; 7 nucleotides match TRBD2. V was clipped by 7 bases and J by 7 bases; unmatched bases: 8. The CDR3 covers 13 residues. Germline values: CDR1 MNHNY, CDR2 SVGAGI (reference sequence). The CDR3, as DNA: TGTGCCAGCAATCCGGGGGGAGCTTATACGCAGTATTTT. It translates to CASNPGGAYTQYF.

The chain has TRBV6-5 and TRBJ2-7; perhaps TRBD1 as D (5 bases). In germline, CDR1 is MNHEY, CDR2 SVGAGI. This CDR3 comprises 15 residues. The ends were cut back, 0 bases at V and 3 bases at J, with 12 bases in the middle. This chain's CDR3 is CASSYSIGAGYEQYF. The CDR3 DNA reads TGTGCCAGCAGTTACTCGATAGGGGCCGGCTACGAGCAGTACTTC.

In this sample, this clone turned up once. V usage is TRBV4-2 and J usage is TRBJ2-7, with D tentatively TRBD2 (6 bases). This CDR3 comprises 12 residues. The V gene lost 6 bases and the J gene lost 3 bases, with 9 bases spanning the gap. In germline, CDR1 is LGHNA, CDR2 YNFKEQ. Here the CDR3 reads CASSRGSYEQYF. The CDR3 DNA sequence: TGTGCCAGCAGTCGGGGGAGCTACGAGCAGTACTTC.

The chain joins TRBV5-4 to TRBJ1-2, with a possible D match to TRBD1 (5 bases). Germline V lookup: CDR1 SGHNT, CDR2 YYREEE (reference sequence). Trimming removed 0 bases from V and 7 bases from J, with 10 bases in between. The CDR3 extends over 13 amino acids. CDR3 sequence: CASSLAVGLGYTF. CDR3 DNA sequence: TGTGCCAGCAGCTTGGCCGTGGGGCTTGGCTACACCTTC.

The J gene is TRBJ2-3, the V gene TRBV13; D is possibly TRBD2 (6 bases). The length of the CDR3 is 17 residues. Germline loops: CDR1 PRHDT, CDR2 FYEKMQ (reference sequence). Trimming pared 4 bases from V and 0 bases from J, leaving 17 bases between. The CDR3 here is CASSYPGLAPSTDTQYF. As DNA, the CDR3 is TGTGCCAGCAGCTATCCCGGTCTAGCGCCTAGCACAGATACGCAGTATTTT.

This clone turned up a few times. This sequence joins TRBV6-5 and TRBJ2-7; 11 bases are a match to TRBD2. The CDR3 has 14 residues. The germline gives CDR1 MNHEY, CDR2 SVGAGI. The junction had 4 bases not matched to a gene; V was cut back by 6 bases and J by 3 bases. In DNA, the CDR3 is TGTGCCAGCAGCCCTGGACTAGCGGGCTACGAGCAGTACTTC. It specifies CASSPGLAGYEQYF.